Below, one T cell receptor beta chain is given with its context. This likely traces to a read error, being one base from a far larger clone. V lost 0 bases, J lost 5 bases, and 5 bases lay in between. Germline V gene data show CDR1 as SGHTA and CDR2 as FQGTGA. The CDR3 extends over 12 amino acids. Here immunoSEQ multiplex PCR was the method, and the copy in TCRdb shows in-frame clones only, minus some. The sample consists of 300,000 to 400,000 clones, about 73% of them appearing once. This sample is part of a study of shared clonotypes between healthy human individuals. The V gene is TRBV7-3, the J gene TRBJ2-7; D may be TRBD1 or TRBD2 (5 bases each). The source is a man younger than 40 in good health. Sequencing input: memory CD4+ T cells sorted from blood. Noted subset: CD45RA-negative fraction. In nucleotides, the CDR3 is TGTGCCAGCAGCTTAACGGGGGACGAGCAGTACTTC. Protein product: CASSLTGDEQYF.